What follows are 8 T cell receptor beta chains derived from one specimen sequenced in a study of blood T cell repertoires in COVID-19. Using immunoSEQ multiplex PCR, the repertoire was profiled, and TCRdb retains in-frame clones only, with some absent. The table has some 200,000 clones, about 90% seen once. Sequenced: peripheral blood. The receptors shown here come from a woman in her 70s with acute or convalescent COVID-19.

This clone occurred once. CDR3 bases: TGTGCCAGCAGCCACGAGAGGTTGACTGAAGCTTTCTTT. This encodes CASSHERLTEAFF. The chain carries TRBV3-1 (or the pseudogene TRBV3-2) and TRBJ1-1; D is undetermined. This CDR3 comprises 13 residues. Trimming took 3 bases from V and 5 from J, leaving 10 bases between them. The V gene's germline CDR1 is LGHDT and CDR2 YNNKEL (reference sequence).

This clone was seen only once. The chain carries TRBV23-1 and TRBJ2-7, with TRBD1 matching over 7 bases. TRBV23-1 is an ORF, with its function uncertain. V was clipped by 4 bases and J by 4 bases; unmatched bases: 1. The CDR3 sequence is 12 residues long. The CDR3: CASSPGGYEQYF. The DNA of the CDR3 is TGCGCCAGCAGTCCAGGGGGATACGAGCAGTACTTC.

This chain connects TRBV3-1 (or the pseudogene TRBV3-2) to TRBJ2-7; 9 nucleotides line up with TRBD1. The CDR3 runs 14 residues. J gave up 3 bases and V 3 bases, and 3 bases lay outside the gene matches. Germline values: CDR1 LGHDT, CDR2 YNNKEL (reference sequence). The CDR3 is CASSHRDRVYEQYF. The CDR3 coding sequence is TGTGCCAGCAGCCACCGGGACAGGGTCTACGAGCAGTACTTC.

This chain uses TRBV5-6 with TRBJ1-2; 8 bases agree with TRBD1. Germline V gene sequence: CDR1 SGHDT, CDR2 YYEEEE. V shed 4 bases, J shed 2 bases, and the junction held 4 bases outside the gene matches. There are 14 residues in the CDR3. CDR3 nucleotides: TGTGCCAGCAGCCCCGGGACAGGCAACTATGGCTACACCTTC. Amino acids: CASSPGTGNYGYTF.

The V gene is TRBV7-6, the J gene TRBJ2-7; weak D call: TRBD1 (6 bases). CDR1 and CDR2 from the germline V gene are SGHVS and FNYEAQ. Trimming shortened V by 5 bases and J by 7 bases, and 15 bases separated the two germline ends. There are 13 residues in the CDR3. The CDR3 DNA follows: TGTGCCAGCAGCCAGAAACAGGGCGGGGAGCAGTACTTC. It encodes CASSQKQGGEQYF.

The chain combines TRBV3-1 (or the pseudogene TRBV3-2) with TRBJ2-6, with D perhaps TRBD2 (5 bases). This CDR3 spans 15 amino acids. In germline, CDR1 is LGHDT, CDR2 YNNKEL (reference sequence). V was trimmed by 5 bases and J by 2 bases, leaving 10 bases between them. CDR3 nucleotide sequence: TGTGCCAGCAGCTTGTCCGGGACTGGGGCCAACGTCCTGACTTTC. Amino acids: CASSLSGTGANVLTF.

The genes are TRBV4-3 and TRBJ2-1, with a possible D match to TRBD1 (6 bases). V lost 3 bases to trimming and J lost 2 bases, with 11 bases between them. CDR1 is LGHNA, CDR2 YSLEER, per germline. The CDR3 has 15 amino acids. The CDR3: CASSQDRTAYNEQFF. The CDR3 bases are TGCGCCAGCAGCCAGGATAGGACAGCCTACAATGAGCAGTTCTTC.

The CDR3: CASSLQIYSNQPQHF. The CDR3 nucleotides read TGTGCCAGCAGTTTACAGATTTATAGCAATCAGCCCCAGCATTTT. The chain uses TRBV6-5 and TRBJ1-5; no clear D gene. The V gene lost 4 bases and the J gene lost 0 bases, with 10 bases spanning the gap. The germline V gene has CDR1 MNHEY and CDR2 SVGAGI. This CDR3 is 15 amino acids long.